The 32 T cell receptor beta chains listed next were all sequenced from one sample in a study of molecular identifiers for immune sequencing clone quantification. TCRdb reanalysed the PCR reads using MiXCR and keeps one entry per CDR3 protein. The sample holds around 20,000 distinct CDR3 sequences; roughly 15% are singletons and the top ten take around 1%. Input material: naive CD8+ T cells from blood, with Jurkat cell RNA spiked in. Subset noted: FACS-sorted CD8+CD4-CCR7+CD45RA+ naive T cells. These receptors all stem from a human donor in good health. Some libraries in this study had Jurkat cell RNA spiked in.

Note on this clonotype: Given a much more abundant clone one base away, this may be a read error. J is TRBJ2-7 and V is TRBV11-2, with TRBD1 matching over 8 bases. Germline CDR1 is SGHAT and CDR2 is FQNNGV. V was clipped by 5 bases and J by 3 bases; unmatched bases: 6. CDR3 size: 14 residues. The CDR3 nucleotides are TGTGCCAGCAGCGTGACAGGGGACTGCTACGAGCAGTACTTC. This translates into CASSVTGDCYEQYF.

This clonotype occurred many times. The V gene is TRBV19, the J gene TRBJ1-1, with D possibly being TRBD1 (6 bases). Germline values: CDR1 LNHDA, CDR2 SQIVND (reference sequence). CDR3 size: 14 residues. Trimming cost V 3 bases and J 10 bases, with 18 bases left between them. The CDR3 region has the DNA TGTGCCAGTAGTATGGGGGGACATTTTTGGGGAGCTTTCTTT. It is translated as CASSMGGHFWGAFF.

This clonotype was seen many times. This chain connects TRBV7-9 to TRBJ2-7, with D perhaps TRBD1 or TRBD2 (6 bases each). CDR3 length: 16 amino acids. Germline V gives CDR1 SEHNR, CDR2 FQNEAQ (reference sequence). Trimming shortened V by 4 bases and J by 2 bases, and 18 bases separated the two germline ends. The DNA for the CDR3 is TGTGCCAGCAGCTCTTCCCGGGGGCGCCTTACCTACGAGCAGTACTTC. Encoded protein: CASSSSRGRLTYEQYF.

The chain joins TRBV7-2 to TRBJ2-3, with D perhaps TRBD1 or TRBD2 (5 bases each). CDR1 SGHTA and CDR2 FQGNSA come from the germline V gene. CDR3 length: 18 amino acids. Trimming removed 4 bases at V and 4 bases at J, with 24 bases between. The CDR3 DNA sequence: TGTGCCAGCAGCTCCTACTACCGGGGCACAATCATGGCAGATACGCAGTATTTT. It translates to CASSSYYRGTIMADTQYF.

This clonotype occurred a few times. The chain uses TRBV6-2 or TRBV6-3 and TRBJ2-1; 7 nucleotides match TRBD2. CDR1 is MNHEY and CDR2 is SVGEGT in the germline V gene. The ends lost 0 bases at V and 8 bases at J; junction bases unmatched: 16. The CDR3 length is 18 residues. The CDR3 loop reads CASSYSRTGGSSVDEQFF. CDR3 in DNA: TGTGCCAGCAGTTACTCGCGGACTGGCGGGAGTTCTGTCGATGAGCAGTTCTTC.

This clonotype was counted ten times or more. CDR3 DNA sequence: TGCAGCGTTGAGGGGATGGACACATCGAACACTGAAGCTTTCTTT. It translates to CSVEGMDTSNTEAFF. V is TRBV29-1 and J is TRBJ1-1, with D tentatively TRBD1 (5 bases). There are 15 residues in the CDR3. Trimming took off 3 bases at V and 1 base at J, with 15 bases between the two ends. Germline-derived CDR1 and CDR2 are SQVTM and ANQGSEA.

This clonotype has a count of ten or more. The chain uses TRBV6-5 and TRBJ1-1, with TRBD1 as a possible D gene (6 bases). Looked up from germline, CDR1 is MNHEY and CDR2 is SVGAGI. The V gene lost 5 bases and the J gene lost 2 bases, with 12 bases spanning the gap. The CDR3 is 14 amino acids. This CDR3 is CASSGQPYNTEAFF. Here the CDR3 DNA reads TGTGCCAGCAGTGGACAGCCTTATAACACTGAAGCTTTCTTT.

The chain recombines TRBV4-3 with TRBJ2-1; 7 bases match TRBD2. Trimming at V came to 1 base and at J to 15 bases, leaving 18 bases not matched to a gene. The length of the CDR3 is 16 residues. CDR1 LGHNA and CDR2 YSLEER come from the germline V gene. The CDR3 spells CASSQGWLAVEEGRFF. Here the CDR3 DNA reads TGCGCCAGCAGCCAAGGGTGGCTAGCGGTAGAAGAGGGGCGGTTCTTC.

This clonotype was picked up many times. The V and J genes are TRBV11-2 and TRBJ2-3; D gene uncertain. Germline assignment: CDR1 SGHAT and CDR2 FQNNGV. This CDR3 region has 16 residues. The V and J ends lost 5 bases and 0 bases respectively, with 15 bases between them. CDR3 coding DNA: TGTGCCAGCAGCCTACCCCCGGTAGCCAGCACAGATACGCAGTATTTT. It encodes CASSLPPVASTDTQYF.

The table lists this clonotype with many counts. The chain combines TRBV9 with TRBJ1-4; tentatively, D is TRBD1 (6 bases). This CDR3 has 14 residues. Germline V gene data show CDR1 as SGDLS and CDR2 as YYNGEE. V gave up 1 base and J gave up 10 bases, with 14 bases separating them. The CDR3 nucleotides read TGTGCCAGCAGCGTAAACAGGGAGGGTGGAAAACTGTTTTTT. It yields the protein CASSVNREGGKLFF.

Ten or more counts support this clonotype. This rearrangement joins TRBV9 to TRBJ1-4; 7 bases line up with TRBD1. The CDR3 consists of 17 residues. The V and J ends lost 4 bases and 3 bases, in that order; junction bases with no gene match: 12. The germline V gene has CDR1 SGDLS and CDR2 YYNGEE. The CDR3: CASSPGGGTAPNEKLFF. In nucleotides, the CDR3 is TGTGCCAGCAGCCCCGGAGGGGGCACGGCTCCTAATGAAAAACTGTTTTTT.

The CDR3, as DNA: TGCGCCAGCAGCCAGGGTACGGGGGATATCAAAGAGACCCAGTACTTC. This sequence encodes CASSQGTGDIKETQYF. The chain has TRBV4-3 and TRBJ2-5, with D perhaps matching TRBD2 (6 bases). CDR3 size: 16 residues. The V end was cut by 3 bases, the J end by 3 bases, with 17 bases between. Per the germline V gene, CDR1 is LGHNA and CDR2 is YSLEER.

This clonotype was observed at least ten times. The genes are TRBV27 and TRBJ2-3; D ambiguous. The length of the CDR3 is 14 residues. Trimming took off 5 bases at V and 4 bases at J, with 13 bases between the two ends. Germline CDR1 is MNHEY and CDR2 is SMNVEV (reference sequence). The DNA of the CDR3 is TGTGCCAGCAGTCACCCAAAAATCGCAGATACGCAGTATTTT. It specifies CASSHPKIADTQYF.

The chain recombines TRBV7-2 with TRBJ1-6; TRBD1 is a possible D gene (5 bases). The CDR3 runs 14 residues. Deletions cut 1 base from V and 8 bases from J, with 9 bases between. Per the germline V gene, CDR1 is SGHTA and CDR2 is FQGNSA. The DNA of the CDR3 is TGTGCCAGCAGCTTAGTCCAGGGATATTCACCCCTCCACTTT. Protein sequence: CASSLVQGYSPLHF.

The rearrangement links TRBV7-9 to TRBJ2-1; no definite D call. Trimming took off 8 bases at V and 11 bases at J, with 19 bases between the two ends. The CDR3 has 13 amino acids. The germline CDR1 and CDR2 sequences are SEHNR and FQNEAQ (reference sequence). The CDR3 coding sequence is TGTGCCAGCGGCTCTGCGGCGTACAGTAAGCAGTTCTTC. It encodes CASGSAAYSKQFF.

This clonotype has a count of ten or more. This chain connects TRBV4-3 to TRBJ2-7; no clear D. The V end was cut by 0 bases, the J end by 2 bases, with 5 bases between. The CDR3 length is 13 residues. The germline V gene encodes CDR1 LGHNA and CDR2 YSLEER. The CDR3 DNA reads TGCGCCAGCAGCCAAGAGACAACCTACGAGCAGTACTTC. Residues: CASSQETTYEQYF.

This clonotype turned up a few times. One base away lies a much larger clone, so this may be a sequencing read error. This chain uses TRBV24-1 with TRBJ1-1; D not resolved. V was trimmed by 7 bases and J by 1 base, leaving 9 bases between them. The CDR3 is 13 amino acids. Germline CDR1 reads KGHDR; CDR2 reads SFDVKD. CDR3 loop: CATRRNGNTEAFF. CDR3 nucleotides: TGTGCCACCAGGCGGAACGGGAACACTGAAGCTTTCTTT.

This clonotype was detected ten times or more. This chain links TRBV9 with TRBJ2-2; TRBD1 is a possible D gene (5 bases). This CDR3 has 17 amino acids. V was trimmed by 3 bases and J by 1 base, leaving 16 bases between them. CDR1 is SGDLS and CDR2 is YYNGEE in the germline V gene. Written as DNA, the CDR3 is TGTGCCAGCAGCGCTAGGAAAGGGGTCCTGAACACCGGGGAGCTGTTTTTT. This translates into CASSARKGVLNTGELFF.

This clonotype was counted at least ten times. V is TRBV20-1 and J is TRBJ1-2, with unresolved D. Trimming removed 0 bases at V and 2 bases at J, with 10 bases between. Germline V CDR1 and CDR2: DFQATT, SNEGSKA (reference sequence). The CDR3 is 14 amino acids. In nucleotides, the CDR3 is TGCAGTGCTAGAGAATTGTTAGAAAACTATGGCTACACCTTC. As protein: CSARELLENYGYTF.

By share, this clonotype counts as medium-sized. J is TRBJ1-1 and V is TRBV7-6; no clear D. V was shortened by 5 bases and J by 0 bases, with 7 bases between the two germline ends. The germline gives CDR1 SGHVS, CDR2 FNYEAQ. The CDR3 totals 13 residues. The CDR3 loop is CASSPGMNTEAFF. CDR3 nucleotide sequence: TGTGCCAGCAGCCCCGGAATGAACACTGAAGCTTTCTTT.

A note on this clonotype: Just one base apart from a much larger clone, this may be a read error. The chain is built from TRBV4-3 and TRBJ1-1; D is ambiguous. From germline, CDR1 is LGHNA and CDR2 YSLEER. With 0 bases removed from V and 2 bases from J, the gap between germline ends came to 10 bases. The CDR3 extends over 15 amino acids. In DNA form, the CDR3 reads TGCGCCAGCAGCCAAGAATGGAAAGATAACACTGAAGCTTTCTTT. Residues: CASSQEWKDNTEAFF.

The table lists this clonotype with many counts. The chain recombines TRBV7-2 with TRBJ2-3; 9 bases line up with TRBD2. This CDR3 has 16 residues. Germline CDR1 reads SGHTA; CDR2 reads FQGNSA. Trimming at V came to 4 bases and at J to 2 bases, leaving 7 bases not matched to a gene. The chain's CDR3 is CASSYLAGELTDTQYF. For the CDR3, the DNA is TGTGCCAGCAGCTACTTAGCGGGAGAGCTCACAGATACGCAGTATTTT.

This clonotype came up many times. This chain's CDR3 is CASSSFTDTQYF. The CDR3 nucleotides are TGTGCCAGCAGCTCCTTCACAGATACGCAGTATTTT. This chain joins TRBV7-6 and TRBJ2-3; D unresolved. Germline CDR1 and CDR2: SGHVS and FNYEAQ. The CDR3 spans 12 residues. V gave up 4 bases and J gave up 2 bases, with 4 bases separating them.

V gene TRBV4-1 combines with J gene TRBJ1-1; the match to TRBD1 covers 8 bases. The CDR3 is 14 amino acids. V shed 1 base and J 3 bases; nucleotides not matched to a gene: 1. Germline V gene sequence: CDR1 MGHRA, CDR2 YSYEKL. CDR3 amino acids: CASSQGQGHTEAFF. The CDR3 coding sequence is TGCGCCAGCAGCCAAGGACAGGGGCACACTGAAGCTTTCTTT.

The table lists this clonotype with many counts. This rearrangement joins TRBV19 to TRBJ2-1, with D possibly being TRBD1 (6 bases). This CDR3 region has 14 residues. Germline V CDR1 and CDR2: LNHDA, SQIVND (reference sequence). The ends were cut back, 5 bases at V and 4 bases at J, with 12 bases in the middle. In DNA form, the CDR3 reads TGTGCCAGTAGTTCCGGACAGCTATACAATGAGCAGTTCTTC. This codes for CASSSGQLYNEQFF.

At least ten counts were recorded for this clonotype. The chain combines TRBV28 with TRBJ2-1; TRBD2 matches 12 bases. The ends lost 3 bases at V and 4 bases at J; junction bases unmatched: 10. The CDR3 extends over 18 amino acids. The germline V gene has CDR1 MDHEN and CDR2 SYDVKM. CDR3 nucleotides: TGTGCCAGCAGTTTCCGAGGACTAGCGGGATTGGGTTACAATGAGCAGTTCTTC. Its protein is CASSFRGLAGLGYNEQFF.

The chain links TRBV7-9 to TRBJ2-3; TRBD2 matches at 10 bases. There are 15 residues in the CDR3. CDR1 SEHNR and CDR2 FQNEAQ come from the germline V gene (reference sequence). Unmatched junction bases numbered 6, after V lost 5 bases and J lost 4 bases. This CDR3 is CASSQLAGVSDTQYF. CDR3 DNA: TGTGCCAGCAGCCAGCTAGCGGGAGTTTCAGATACGCAGTATTTT.

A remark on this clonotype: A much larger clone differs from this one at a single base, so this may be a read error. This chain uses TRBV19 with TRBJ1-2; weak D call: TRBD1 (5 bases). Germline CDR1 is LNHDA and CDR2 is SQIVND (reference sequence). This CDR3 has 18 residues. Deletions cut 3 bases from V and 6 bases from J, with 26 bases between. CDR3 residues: CASSMEALGPGWADGYTF. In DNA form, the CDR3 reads TGTGCCAGTAGTATGGAGGCCCTGGGACCAGGTTGGGCTGATGGCTACACCTTC.

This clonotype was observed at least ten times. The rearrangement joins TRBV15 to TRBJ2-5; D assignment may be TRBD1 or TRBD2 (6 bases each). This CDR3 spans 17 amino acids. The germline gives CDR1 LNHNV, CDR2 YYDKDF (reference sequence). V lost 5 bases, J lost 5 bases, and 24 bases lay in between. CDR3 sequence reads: CATSLRGARGGDETQYF. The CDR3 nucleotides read TGTGCCACCAGCCTAAGGGGGGCTAGAGGGGGAGATGAGACCCAGTACTTC. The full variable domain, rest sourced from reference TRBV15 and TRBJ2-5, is DAMVIQNPRYQVTQFGKPVTLSCSQTLNHNVMYWYQQKSSQAPKLLFHYYDKDFNNEADTPDNFQSRRPNTSFCFLDIRSPGLGDTAMYLCATSLRGARGGDETQYFGPGTRLLVL.

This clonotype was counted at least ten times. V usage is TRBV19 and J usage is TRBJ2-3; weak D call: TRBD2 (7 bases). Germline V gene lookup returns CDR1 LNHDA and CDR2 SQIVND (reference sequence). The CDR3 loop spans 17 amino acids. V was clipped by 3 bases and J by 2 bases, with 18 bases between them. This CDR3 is CASSIRSRGGPTDTQYF. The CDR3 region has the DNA TGTGCCAGTAGTATCAGATCCCGCGGGGGCCCCACAGATACGCAGTATTTT.

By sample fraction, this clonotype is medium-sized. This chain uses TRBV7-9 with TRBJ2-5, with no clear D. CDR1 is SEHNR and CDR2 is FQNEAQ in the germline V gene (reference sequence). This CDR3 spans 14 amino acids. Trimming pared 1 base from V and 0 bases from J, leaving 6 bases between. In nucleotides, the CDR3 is TGTGCCAGCAGCTTAGTTCCCAACCAAGAGACCCAGTACTTC. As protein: CASSLVPNQETQYF.

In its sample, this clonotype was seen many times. The CDR3 reads CASSQEAGGHEKLFF. CDR3 bases: TGCGCCAGCAGCCAAGAGGCAGGGGGCCATGAAAAACTGTTTTTT. The chain employs TRBV4-3 and TRBJ1-4, with 8 bases identical to TRBD1. V lost 0 bases, J lost 6 bases, and 3 bases stayed unmatched. This CDR3 is built from 15 residues. Germline CDR1 LGHNA, CDR2 YSLEER.